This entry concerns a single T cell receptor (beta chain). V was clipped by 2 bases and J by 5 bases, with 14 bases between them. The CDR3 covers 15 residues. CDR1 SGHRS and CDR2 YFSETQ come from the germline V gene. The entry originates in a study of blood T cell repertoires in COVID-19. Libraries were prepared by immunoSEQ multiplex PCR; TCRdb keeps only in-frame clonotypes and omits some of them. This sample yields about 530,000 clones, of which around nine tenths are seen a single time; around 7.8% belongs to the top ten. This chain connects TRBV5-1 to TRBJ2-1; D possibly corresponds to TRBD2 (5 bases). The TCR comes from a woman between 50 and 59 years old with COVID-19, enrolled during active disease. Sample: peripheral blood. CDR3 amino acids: CASSLIPTGNNEQFF. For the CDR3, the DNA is TGCGCCAGCAGCTTAATACCAACGGGAAACAATGAGCAGTTCTTC. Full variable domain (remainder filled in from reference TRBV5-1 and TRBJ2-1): KAGVTQTPRYLIKTRGQQVTLSCSPISGHRSVSWYQQTPGQGLQFLFEYFSETQRNKGNFPGRFSGRQFSNSRSEMNVSTLELGDSALYLCASSLIPTGNNEQFFGPGTRLTVL.